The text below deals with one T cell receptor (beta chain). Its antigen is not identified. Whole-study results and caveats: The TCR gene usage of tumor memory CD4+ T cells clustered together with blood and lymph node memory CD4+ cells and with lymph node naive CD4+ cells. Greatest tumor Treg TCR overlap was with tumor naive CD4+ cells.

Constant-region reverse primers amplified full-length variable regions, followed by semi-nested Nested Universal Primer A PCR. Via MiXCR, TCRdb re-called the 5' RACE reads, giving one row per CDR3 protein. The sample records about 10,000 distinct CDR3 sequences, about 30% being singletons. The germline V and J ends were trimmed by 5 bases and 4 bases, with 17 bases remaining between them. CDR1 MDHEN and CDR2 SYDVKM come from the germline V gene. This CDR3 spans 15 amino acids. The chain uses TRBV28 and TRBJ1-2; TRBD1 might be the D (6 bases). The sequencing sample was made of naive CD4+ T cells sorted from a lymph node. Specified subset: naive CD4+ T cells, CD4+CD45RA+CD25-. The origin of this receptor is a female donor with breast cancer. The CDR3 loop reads CASSPSGTLVYGYTF. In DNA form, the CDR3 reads TGTGCCAGCAGTCCCTCCGGGACACTCGTCTATGGCTACACCTTC.